One T cell receptor beta chain is described in this entry. Antigen: not known. This sample is part of a study of blood T cells in healthy people across ages. Study-level findings and limits: It was not possible, with unsorted PBMCs, to conclusively compare naive and antigen-experienced cells.

Primed by a sample-barcoded 5' primer and a J-beta primer mix, a second PCR proceeded for about 6 to 11 cycles. Each cDNA molecule was tagged by a template-switch adaptor with 12 random nucleotides. Each CDR3 protein is one row after TCRdb ran MiXCR on the 5' RACE reads. The sample contains some 890,000 distinct CDR3 sequences, roughly 28% of which appear only once. The CDR3 totals 14 residues. In germline, CDR1 is MNHEY, CDR2 SMNVEV (reference sequence). This sample also belongs to another study, concerning T cells of mothers and their children. According to that study: All extracted RNA went into cDNA synthesis, around 1.4 ug per 15 ul.

Sequencing was carried out using blood. The sequence came from a woman in her forties in good health. The chain uses TRBV27 and TRBJ2-5, with TRBD1 identical over 8 bases. The J call could be wrong; TRBJ2-7 is a better fit for the DNA end. CDR3 nucleotides: TGTGCCAGCACCTCAAGACAGGGGCGTTACGAGCAGTACTTC. Its protein is CASTSRQGRYEQYF.